This T cell receptor (beta chain) was retrieved from a study of T cell responses to AZD1222 COVID-19 vaccine. As regards this clone: Its antigen is undetermined.

V lost 0 bases to trimming and J lost 6 bases; unmatched junction nucleotides: 2. The CDR3 extends over 15 amino acids. The germline CDR1 and CDR2 sequences are MNHEY and SVGAGI. Assay used: immunoSEQ multiplex PCR; TCRdb lists only in-frame clones, some missing. Of some 150,000 clones in the sample, approximately 88% were seen once. General study points: Vaccine-associated CD4 TCRs ranged over spike, dominating at 160-218 and 743-854.

This TCR derives from an adult in good health. The rearrangement joins TRBV6-5 to TRBJ2-3; TRBD2 matches 11 bases. The sample consisted of peripheral blood, taken on day 0 of MenACWY control vaccination. The CDR3 is CASSYSTSGADTQYF. The CDR3 bases are TGTGCCAGCAGTTACTCGACTAGCGGGGCGGATACGCAGTATTTT.